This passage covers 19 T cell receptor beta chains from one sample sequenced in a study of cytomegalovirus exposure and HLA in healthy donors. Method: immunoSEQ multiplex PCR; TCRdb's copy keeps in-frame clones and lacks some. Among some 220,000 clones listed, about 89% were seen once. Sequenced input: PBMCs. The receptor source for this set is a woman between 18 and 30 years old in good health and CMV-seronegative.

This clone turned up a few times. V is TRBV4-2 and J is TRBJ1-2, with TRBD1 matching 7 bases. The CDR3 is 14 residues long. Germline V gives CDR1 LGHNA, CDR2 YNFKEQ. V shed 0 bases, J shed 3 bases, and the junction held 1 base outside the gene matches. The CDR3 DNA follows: TGTGCCAGCAGCCAAGACAGGGGGGACTATGGCTACACCTTC. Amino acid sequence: CASSQDRGDYGYTF.

The DNA for the CDR3 is TGTGCCAGCAGTAAGTTAGCGGGACGCTCCTACGAGCAGTACTTC. Protein product: CASSKLAGRSYEQYF. The chain uses TRBV6-1 and TRBJ2-7, with 8 bases lining up with TRBD2. This CDR3 spans 15 amino acids. Germline V gene data show CDR1 as MNHNS and CDR2 as SASEGT. V was pared by 5 bases and J by 0 bases, with 6 bases of the junction left unmatched.

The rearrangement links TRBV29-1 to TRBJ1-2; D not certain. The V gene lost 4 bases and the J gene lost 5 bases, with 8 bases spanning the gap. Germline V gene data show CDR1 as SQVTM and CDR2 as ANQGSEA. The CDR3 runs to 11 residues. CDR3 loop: CSVGAGYGYTF. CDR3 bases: TGCAGCGTTGGAGCCGGGTATGGCTACACCTTC.

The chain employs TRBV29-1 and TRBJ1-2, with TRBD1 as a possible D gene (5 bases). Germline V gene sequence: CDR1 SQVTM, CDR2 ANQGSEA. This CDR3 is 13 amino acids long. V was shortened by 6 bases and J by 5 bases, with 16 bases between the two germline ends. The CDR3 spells CSVPQTGFYGYTF. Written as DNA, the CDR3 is TGCAGCGTCCCCCAAACAGGTTTTTATGGCTACACCTTC.

The CDR3 reads CASGLWAARNTEAFF. As DNA, the CDR3 is TGTGCTAGTGGTTTATGGGCAGCAAGGAACACTGAAGCTTTCTTT. The V and J genes are TRBV12-5 and TRBJ1-1; no clear D gene. This CDR3 spans 15 amino acids. Looked up from germline, CDR1 is LGHNT and CDR2 is FRNRAP. Trimming removed 3 bases from V and 1 base from J, with 12 bases in between.

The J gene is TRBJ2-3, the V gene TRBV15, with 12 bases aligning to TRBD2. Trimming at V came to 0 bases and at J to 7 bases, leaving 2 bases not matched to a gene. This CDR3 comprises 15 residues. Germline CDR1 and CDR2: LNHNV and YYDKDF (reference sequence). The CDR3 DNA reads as TGTGCCACCAGCAGAGAGACTAGCGGGAGCTATACGCAGTATTTT. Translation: CATSRETSGSYTQYF.

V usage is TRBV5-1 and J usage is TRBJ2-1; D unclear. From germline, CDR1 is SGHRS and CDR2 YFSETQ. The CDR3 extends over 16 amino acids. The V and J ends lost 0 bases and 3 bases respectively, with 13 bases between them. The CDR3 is CASSLASLSVYNEQFF. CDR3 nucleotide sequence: TGCGCCAGCAGCTTGGCCTCACTTTCGGTCTACAATGAGCAGTTCTTC.

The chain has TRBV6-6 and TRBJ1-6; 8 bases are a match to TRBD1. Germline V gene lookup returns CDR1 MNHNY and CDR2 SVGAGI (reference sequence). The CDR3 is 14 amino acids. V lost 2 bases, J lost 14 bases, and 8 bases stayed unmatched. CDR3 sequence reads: CASSYLTDRGALHF. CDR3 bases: TGTGCCAGCAGTTACCTAACCGACAGGGGAGCCCTCCACTTT.

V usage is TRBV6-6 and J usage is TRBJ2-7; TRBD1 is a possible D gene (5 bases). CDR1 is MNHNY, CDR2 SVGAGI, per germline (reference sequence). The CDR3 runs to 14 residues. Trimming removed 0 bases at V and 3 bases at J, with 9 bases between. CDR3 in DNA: TGTGCCAGCAGTTACTCAGGCAGGGACTACGAGCAGTACTTC. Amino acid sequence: CASSYSGRDYEQYF.

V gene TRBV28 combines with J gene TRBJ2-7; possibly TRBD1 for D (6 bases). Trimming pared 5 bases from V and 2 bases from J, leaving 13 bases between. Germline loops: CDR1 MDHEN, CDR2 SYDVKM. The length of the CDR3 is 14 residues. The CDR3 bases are TGTGCCAGCAGTCCCCCAGGGGTTCCCTACGAGCAGTACTTC. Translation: CASSPPGVPYEQYF.

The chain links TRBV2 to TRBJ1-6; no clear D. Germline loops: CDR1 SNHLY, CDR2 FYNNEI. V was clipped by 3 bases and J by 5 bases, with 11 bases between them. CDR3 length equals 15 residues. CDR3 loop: CASSDFGPDNSPLHF. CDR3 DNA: TGTGCCAGCAGTGATTTTGGGCCTGATAATTCACCCCTCCACTTT.

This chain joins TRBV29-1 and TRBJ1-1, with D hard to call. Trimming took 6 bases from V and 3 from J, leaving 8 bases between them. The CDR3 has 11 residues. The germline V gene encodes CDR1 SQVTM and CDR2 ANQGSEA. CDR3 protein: CSVGRYTEAFF. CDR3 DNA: TGCAGCGTGGGGAGGTACACTGAAGCTTTCTTT.

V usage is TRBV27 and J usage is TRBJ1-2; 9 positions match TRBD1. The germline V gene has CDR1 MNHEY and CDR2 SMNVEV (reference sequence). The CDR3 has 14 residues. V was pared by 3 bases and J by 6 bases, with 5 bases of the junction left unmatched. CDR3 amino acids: CASSLRTGGDGYTF. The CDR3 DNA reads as TGTGCCAGCAGTTTGCGAACAGGGGGCGATGGCTACACCTTC.

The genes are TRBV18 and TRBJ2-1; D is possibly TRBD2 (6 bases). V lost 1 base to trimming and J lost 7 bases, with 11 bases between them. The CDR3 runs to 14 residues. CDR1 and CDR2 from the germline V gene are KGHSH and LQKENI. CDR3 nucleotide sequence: TGTGCCAGCTCACCACTAGCGGATCTAAATGAGCAGTTCTTC. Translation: CASSPLADLNEQFF.

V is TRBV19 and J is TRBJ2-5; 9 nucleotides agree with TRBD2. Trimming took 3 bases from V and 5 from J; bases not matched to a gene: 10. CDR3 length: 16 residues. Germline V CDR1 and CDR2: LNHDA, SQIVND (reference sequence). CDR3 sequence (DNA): TGTGCCAGTAGTATTGTGCTAGCGGGATTGTTGGAGACCCAGTACTTC. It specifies CASSIVLAGLLETQYF.

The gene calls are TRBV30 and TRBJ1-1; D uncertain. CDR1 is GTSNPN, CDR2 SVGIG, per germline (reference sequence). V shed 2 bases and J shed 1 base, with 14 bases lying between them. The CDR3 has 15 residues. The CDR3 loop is CAWSSPPRGNTEAFF. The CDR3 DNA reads TGTGCCTGGAGTTCCCCCCCACGCGGGAACACTGAAGCTTTCTTT.

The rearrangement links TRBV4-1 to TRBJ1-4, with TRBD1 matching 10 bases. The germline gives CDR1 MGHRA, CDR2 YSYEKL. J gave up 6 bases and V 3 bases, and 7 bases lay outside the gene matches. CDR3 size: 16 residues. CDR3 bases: TGCGCCAGCAGCCAGTTAGGCGGGACAGGGGATGAAAAACTGTTTTTT. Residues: CASSQLGGTGDEKLFF.

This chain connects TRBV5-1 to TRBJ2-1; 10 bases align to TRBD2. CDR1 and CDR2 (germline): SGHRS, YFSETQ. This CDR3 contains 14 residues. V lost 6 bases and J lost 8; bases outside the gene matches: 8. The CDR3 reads CASTNLAGVHEQFF. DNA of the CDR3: TGCGCCAGCACTAATCTAGCGGGAGTACATGAGCAGTTCTTC.

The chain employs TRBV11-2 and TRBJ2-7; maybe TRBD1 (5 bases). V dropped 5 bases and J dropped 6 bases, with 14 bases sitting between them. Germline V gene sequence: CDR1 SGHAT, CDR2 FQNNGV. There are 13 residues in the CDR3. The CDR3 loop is CASSPAPGLEQYF. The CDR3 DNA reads TGTGCCAGCAGCCCAGCTCCAGGGCTCGAGCAGTACTTC.